This T cell receptor beta chain is drawn from a study of cytomegalovirus exposure and HLA in healthy donors. PCR used 60 Vbeta primers and 13 Jbeta primers. Generated by immunoSEQ multiplex PCR, the TCRdb table keeps only in-frame clones and is missing some. The repertoire includes roughly 150,000 clones, roughly 84% of them detected once, and roughly 1.4% sits in the top ten. Whole-study findings and limits: Later analysis revealed greater clonal expansion in HLA-associated TCR beta chains than in equally common others.

V lost 3 bases to trimming and J lost 5 bases; unmatched junction nucleotides: 11. The CDR3 consists of 16 residues. Germline loops: CDR1 MNHNS, CDR2 SASEGT. Worth noting for this clone: Its antigen is as yet unknown.

Each donor was nominally healthy when sampled (though unrecorded immune exposures were likely). This sequence was found in a woman younger than 35 in good health and CMV-seronegative. The sample comprised PBMCs. The chain couples TRBV6-1 to TRBJ2-5; 8 nucleotides line up with TRBD2. CDR3 residues: CASSEVPGGGRETQYF. In DNA form, the CDR3 reads TGTGCCAGCAGTGAGGTGCCCGGGGGGGGGCGTGAGACCCAGTACTTC.